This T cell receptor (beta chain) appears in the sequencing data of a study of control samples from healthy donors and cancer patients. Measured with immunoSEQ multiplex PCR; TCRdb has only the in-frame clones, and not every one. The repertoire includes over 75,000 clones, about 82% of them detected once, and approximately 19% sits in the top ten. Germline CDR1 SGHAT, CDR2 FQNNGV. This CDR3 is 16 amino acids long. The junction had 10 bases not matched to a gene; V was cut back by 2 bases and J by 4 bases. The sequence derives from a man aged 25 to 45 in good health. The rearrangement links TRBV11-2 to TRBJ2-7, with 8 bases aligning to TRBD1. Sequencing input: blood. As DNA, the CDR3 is TGTGCCAGCAGCTTAACGGGACAGGTATTTTCTTACGAGCAGTACTTC. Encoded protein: CASSLTGQVFSYEQYF.